Listed here are 24 T cell receptor beta chains from one sample, sequenced in a study of blood T cell repertoires in COVID-19. Method: immunoSEQ multiplex PCR; TCRdb's copy keeps in-frame clones and lacks some. Among approximately 50,000 clones listed, about 92% were seen once. The sample consisted of peripheral blood. The receptor source for this set is a human donor in a cohort sampled during active COVID-19.

This clone showed up just once. This sequence joins TRBV3-1 (or the pseudogene TRBV3-2) and TRBJ1-2; D is uncertain. There are 12 residues in the CDR3. Germline V lookup: CDR1 LGHDT, CDR2 YNNKEL (reference sequence). Trimming pared 5 bases from V and 7 bases from J, leaving 11 bases between. CDR3 amino acids: CASSFDTSGYTF. DNA of the CDR3: TGTGCCAGCAGCTTTGACACGAGTGGCTACACCTTC.

The rearrangement uses TRBV2 and TRBJ2-1; D is uncertain. Germline loops: CDR1 SNHLY, CDR2 FYNNEI. The CDR3 totals 14 residues. Trimming pared 4 bases from V and 3 bases from J, leaving 10 bases between. The CDR3 reads CASSVRQSYNEQFF. The CDR3 bases are TGTGCCAGCAGTGTCAGGCAGAGCTACAATGAGCAGTTCTTC.

This chain links TRBV10-1 with TRBJ2-7; a weak D match, TRBD1 (7 bases). V lost 2 bases and J lost 6, with 14 bases in between. The CDR3 runs 14 residues. In germline, CDR1 is WNHNN, CDR2 SYGVQD (reference sequence). This CDR3 is CASSERGDSREQYF. The DNA of the CDR3 is TGCGCCAGCAGTGAGAGGGGGGACAGCCGCGAGCAGTACTTC.

The CDR3 DNA reads as TGTGCCAGCAGCTTAGGACAAGCTAGCGGGGCGTACAATGAGCAGTTCTTC. It codes for CASSLGQASGAYNEQFF. The gene calls are TRBV11-2 and TRBJ2-1, with TRBD2 matching over 9 bases. Germline lookup yields CDR1 SGHAT and CDR2 FQNNGV. The trim removed 1 base at V and 4 bases at J, leaving 8 bases unmatched. The CDR3 is 17 amino acids.

The chain joins TRBV7-2 to TRBJ2-6, with D maybe TRBD1 (7 bases). The CDR3 is made up of 17 amino acids. CDR1 SGHTA and CDR2 FQGNSA come from the germline V gene. The V and J ends lost 1 base and 0 bases respectively, with 10 bases between them. The CDR3 DNA reads TGTGCCAGCAGCTTAGGGAGGGGGCTCTCTGGGGCCAACGTCCTGACTTTC. This sequence encodes CASSLGRGLSGANVLTF. Complete variable domain (other parts from reference TRBV7-2 and TRBJ2-6): GAGVSQSPSNKVTEKGKDVELRCDPISGHTALYWYRQSLGQGLEFLIYFQGNSAPDKSGLPSDRFSAERTGGSVSTLTIQRTQQEDSAVYLCASSLGRGLSGANVLTFGAGSRLTVL.

The chain employs TRBV9 and TRBJ1-2, with 8 bases identical to TRBD1. CDR3 length: 15 amino acids. V gave up 0 bases and J gave up 6 bases; unmatched junction bases: 7. Germline CDR1 is SGDLS and CDR2 is YYNGEE. The CDR3 is CASSVGGQGSHGYTF. For the CDR3, the DNA is TGTGCCAGCAGCGTAGGCGGACAGGGATCCCATGGCTACACCTTC.

The rearrangement joins TRBV29-1 to TRBJ2-3; 11 bases agree with TRBD2. CDR3 length: 15 residues. J lost 0 bases, V lost 6 bases, and 5 bases had no gene match. The germline gives CDR1 SQVTM, CDR2 ANQGSEA. CDR3 amino acids: CSVLAGVTSTDTQYF. The DNA of the CDR3 is TGCAGCGTACTAGCGGGAGTTACTAGCACAGATACGCAGTATTTT.

V gene TRBV10-1 combines with J gene TRBJ1-1; D is undetermined. There are 14 residues in the CDR3. Germline-derived CDR1 and CDR2 are WNHNN and SYGVQD (reference sequence). V lost 3 bases and J 1 base, leaving 9 bases between the germline ends. The CDR3 loop is CASSEPGSNTEAFF. CDR3 DNA: TGCGCCAGCAGTGAACCAGGATCGAACACTGAAGCTTTCTTT.

The chain couples TRBV28 to TRBJ1-5, with a weak D call TRBD1 (5 bases). Trimming removed 3 bases from V and 3 bases from J, with 15 bases in between. This CDR3 has 16 amino acids. Germline loops: CDR1 MDHEN, CDR2 SYDVKM. The CDR3: CASSFHSGIANQPQHF. The CDR3 DNA sequence: TGTGCCAGCAGTTTTCATTCAGGGATTGCCAATCAGCCCCAGCATTTT.

This clone is labeled as medium-sized (0.01 to 0.1%). The chain carries TRBV7-9 and TRBJ2-7, with a weak D call TRBD1 (5 bases). V gave up 5 bases and J gave up 2 bases, with 16 bases separating them. Germline CDR1 and CDR2: SEHNR and FQNEAQ (reference sequence). The CDR3 sequence is 15 residues long. The CDR3 region has the DNA TGTGCCAGCAGCCTATATACAGGCTTTACCTACGAGCAGTACTTC. Amino acid sequence: CASSLYTGFTYEQYF.

J is TRBJ2-7 and V is TRBV5-6, with 10 bases lining up with TRBD1. Germline V gene lookup returns CDR1 SGHDT and CDR2 YYEEEE. V lost 3 bases and J lost 1; bases outside the gene matches: 13. The CDR3 has 18 amino acids. In DNA form, the CDR3 reads TGTGCCAGCAGCTCACGACAGGGGGCCTCACAAGCTTCCTACGAGCAGTACTTC. This encodes CASSSRQGASQASYEQYF.

J is TRBJ2-4 and V is TRBV3-1 (or the pseudogene TRBV3-2), with 11 bases identical to TRBD2. This CDR3 has 19 residues. Germline trimming cut 1 base from V and 0 bases from J; bases unmatched to any gene: 8. Germline V lookup: CDR1 LGHDT, CDR2 YNNKEL (reference sequence). Here the CDR3 DNA reads TGTGCCAGCAGCCAAGGCGGACTAGCGGGCCGTATAGCCAAAAACATTCAGTACTTC. Residues: CASSQGGLAGRIAKNIQYF.

Comments on this clone: The same CDR3 arises from other DNA sequences in this sample as well. For the CDR3, the DNA is TGCGCCAGCAGCTCAGGGACTAGCGGGAACCAAGAGACCCAGTACTTC. Its translation: CASSSGTSGNQETQYF. This chain uses TRBV5-1 with TRBJ2-5; 13 nucleotides align to TRBD2. The germline V gene has CDR1 SGHRS and CDR2 YFSETQ. The CDR3 is made up of 16 amino acids. Unmatched junction bases numbered 2, after V lost 3 bases and J lost 0 bases.

This chain uses TRBV29-1 with TRBJ1-6; 8 positions match TRBD1. V gave up 0 bases and J gave up 7 bases; unmatched junction bases: 5. The germline V gene encodes CDR1 SQVTM and CDR2 ANQGSEA. The CDR3 totals 15 residues. The CDR3 loop is CSVEEVDRVNSPLHF. The CDR3 DNA sequence: TGCAGCGTTGAAGAGGTGGACAGGGTAAATTCACCCCTCCACTTT.

The table lists this clone with a count of one. The rearrangement joins TRBV6-6 to TRBJ2-7; no definite D call. This CDR3 is 13 amino acids long. V lost 8 bases to trimming and J lost 2 bases, with 13 bases between them. The V gene's germline CDR1 is MNHNY and CDR2 SVGAGI (reference sequence). CDR3 region: CASRSLVAYEQYF. CDR3 sequence (DNA): TGTGCCAGCCGTTCGCTTGTAGCCTACGAGCAGTACTTC.

The chain has TRBV29-1 and TRBJ1-4; 9 bases line up with TRBD1. Germline trimming cut 6 bases from V and 0 bases from J; bases unmatched to any gene: 2. CDR3 length: 14 residues. Per germline, CDR1 SQVTM and CDR2 ANQGSEA. This CDR3 reads CSVRQGATNEKLFF. CDR3 nucleotide sequence: TGCAGCGTCAGACAGGGGGCAACTAATGAAAAACTGTTTTTT.

The rearrangement links TRBV11-2 to TRBJ2-5, with TRBD1 as a possible D gene (5 bases). The CDR3 length is 15 residues. In germline, CDR1 is SGHAT, CDR2 FQNNGV. Trimming shortened V by 0 bases and J by 1 base, and 9 bases separated the two germline ends. The CDR3 region has the DNA TGTGCCAGCAGCTTAGAGGGGCCTCCCCAAGAGACCCAGTACTTC. It codes for CASSLEGPPQETQYF.

This clone was picked up a small number of times. The rearrangement links TRBV4-2 to TRBJ1-5, with D perhaps matching TRBD1 (6 bases). Trimming took 1 base from V and 9 from J, leaving 19 bases between them. The V gene's germline CDR1 is LGHNA and CDR2 YNFKEQ. This CDR3 has 16 residues. In DNA form, the CDR3 reads TGTGCCAGCAGCCAAGGAGAGGCAGGGGTCCCCGGGCCCCAGCATTTT. Protein sequence: CASSQGEAGVPGPQHF.

V usage is TRBV12-3 or TRBV12-4 and J usage is TRBJ2-5, with a tentative D call TRBD1 (5 bases). The CDR3 sequence is 13 residues long. V shed 6 bases and J shed 7 bases, with 15 bases lying between them. CDR3 bases: TGTGCCAGCAGCAAGACAGAGTTCGGGACCCAGTACTTC. Its translation is CASSKTEFGTQYF.

The chain has TRBV18 and TRBJ2-7; 8 bases are shared with TRBD2. After removal of 2 bases from V and 3 bases from J, the junction contained 18 bases not matched to a gene. The CDR3 is 19 residues long. Germline V gene sequence: CDR1 KGHSH, CDR2 LQKENI. CDR3 amino acids: CASSPRAPYSSGGDYEQYF. CDR3 nucleotides: TGTGCCAGCTCACCAAGGGCCCCATATTCAAGCGGGGGAGACTACGAGCAGTACTTC. Together with reference TRBV18 and TRBJ2-7, the CDR3 gives the full variable domain: NAGVMQNPRHLVRRRGQEARLRCSPMKGHSHVYWYRQLPEEGLKFMVYLQKENIIDESGMPKERFSAEFPKEGPSILRIQQVVRGDSAAYFCASSPRAPYSSGGDYEQYFGPGTRLTVT.

V usage is TRBV3-1 (or the pseudogene TRBV3-2) and J usage is TRBJ1-3; D might be TRBD1 (6 bases). This CDR3 spans 17 amino acids. Germline CDR1 is LGHDT and CDR2 is YNNKEL (reference sequence). Trimming took 2 bases from V and 0 from J, leaving 14 bases between them. This CDR3 is CASSQQTGYPSGNTIYF. The CDR3 nucleotides are TGTGCCAGCAGCCAACAGACAGGTTATCCCTCTGGAAACACCATATATTTT.

CDR3 residues: CASSLAASVVYEQYF. The DNA of the CDR3 is TGTGCCAGCAGCTTGGCGGCTAGCGTAGTATACGAGCAGTACTTC. The V gene is TRBV5-6, the J gene TRBJ2-7, with a possible D match to TRBD2 (6 bases). The CDR3 spans 15 residues. Trimming pared 0 bases from V and 4 bases from J, leaving 14 bases between. Germline V gene data show CDR1 as SGHDT and CDR2 as YYEEEE.

The chain carries TRBV3-1 (or the pseudogene TRBV3-2) and TRBJ1-5; D remains unclear. The length of the CDR3 is 12 residues. V was pared by 3 bases and J by 7 bases, with 7 bases between. Germline V gene sequence: CDR1 LGHDT, CDR2 YNNKEL (reference sequence). The CDR3 here is CASSQREQPQHF. CDR3 in DNA: TGTGCCAGCAGCCAGCGGGAACAGCCCCAGCATTTT.

This chain joins TRBV2 and TRBJ1-1, with D unresolved. The V end lost 8 bases, the J end lost 5 bases, and 18 bases lay between the germline ends. This CDR3 region has 14 residues. CDR1 and CDR2 (germline): SNHLY, FYNNEI. The CDR3 region is CASAKTGFGTEAFF. The CDR3 nucleotides read TGTGCCAGCGCCAAAACGGGGTTCGGGACTGAAGCTTTCTTT.